The 3 T cell receptor beta chains in this list originate from one sample, sequenced in a study of OX40 agonist ivuxolimab in advanced cancers. This table comes from immunoSEQ multiplex PCR, and its TCRdb copy is limited to in-frame clones, with some not included. The sample records around 80,000 clones, roughly 86% being singletons. The sequencing here drew on CD4+ or CD8+ T cells sorted from blood, taken in a trial of the OX40 agonist ivuxolimab. All receptors come from an adult with an advanced solid tumor such as melanoma, head and neck, liver or kidney cancer.

Comments on this clone: Its ends do not fully match the called genes, so a read error is possible. The V call is TRBV7-2, the J call TRBJ2-2; 7 bases match TRBD2. The germline CDR1 and CDR2 sequences are SGHTA and FQGNSA. The CDR3 is 15 residues long. CDR3 sequence: CASSHRGGGTGELFF. CDR3 nucleotide sequence: TGCGCCAGCAGCCACCGCGGGGGTGGCACCGGGGAGCTGTTTTTT. Full variable domain (outside the CDR3, taken from reference TRBV7-2 and TRBJ2-2): GAGVSQSPSNKVTEKGKDVELRCDPISGHTALYWYRQSLGQGLEFLIYFQGNSAPDKSGLPSDRFSAERTGGSVSTLTIQRTQQEDSAVYLCASSHRGGGTGELFFGEGSRLTVL.

This rearrangement joins TRBV28 to TRBJ1-2; 7 bases line up with TRBD1. CDR3 size: 13 residues. CDR1 is MDHEN, CDR2 SYDVKM, per germline. V dropped 10 bases and J dropped 4; count of bases not matched to a gene: 9. The CDR3, as DNA: TGTGCCACCGGGGGACAGCGCTTCTATGGCTACACCTTC. It is translated as CATGGQRFYGYTF.

The chain combines TRBV28 with TRBJ1-1; D possibly corresponds to TRBD1 (5 bases). The germline gives CDR1 MDHEN, CDR2 SYDVKM. Deletions cut 10 bases from V and 0 bases from J, with 21 bases between. This CDR3 is 16 amino acids long. In nucleotides, the CDR3 is TGTGCCATCACCGGGACTTGGGGGAGGTTGAACACTGAAGCTTTCTTT. Translated: CAITGTWGRLNTEAFF.